This TCR beta chain was recorded in a study of spatial heterogeneity in lung cancer. MiXCR was run by TCRdb on the 5' RACE reads, yielding one entry per CDR3 protein. Of 7,500 to 10,000 distinct CDR3 sequences listed, 15% to 19% are singletons. The time point denotes: sample taken at primary tumor resection. The donors, more than 55 patients with untreated early-stage non-small cell lung cancer, provided the samples. Whole RNA obtained from tumor, nontumor lung or frozen PBMC underwent sequencing without sorting. The receptor comes from a male donor with early-stage non-small cell lung cancer. The material was normal lung tissue next to the tumor, obtained at surgery.

CDR3 loop: CASSPEYRAAYGYTF. The CDR3, as DNA: TGTGCCAGCAGTCCAGAGTACAGGGCTGCCTATGGCTACACCTTC. The V and J genes are TRBV6-5 and TRBJ1-2; D possibly corresponds to TRBD1 (6 bases). The CDR3 is made up of 15 amino acids. Deletions cut 5 bases from V and 4 bases from J, with 17 bases between. Germline-derived CDR1 and CDR2 are MNHEY and SVGAGI.